Listed here is a single T cell receptor (beta chain). This sample was included in a study of blood T cell repertoires in COVID-19. Overall study context: Both acute and convalescent COVID-19 samples were obtained from the United States, Italy and Spain. In each case, the material was cDNA or gDNA derived from T cells, B-cell-depleted T cells, or PBMCs.

With 4 bases clipped from V and 4 bases from J, the junction kept 7 bases outside the gene matches. The CDR3 consists of 15 residues. CDR1 is MNHEY and CDR2 is SVGAGI in the germline V gene. The data were produced by immunoSEQ multiplex PCR, yet TCRdb's version contains in-frame clones alone and is incomplete. The sample yields about 65,000 clones, about 88% seen once. The source is a man aged 55-75 years with acute or convalescent COVID-19. The gene calls are TRBV6-5 and TRBJ1-1; 9 bases line up with TRBD1. Sequencing was carried out using peripheral blood. CDR3 sequence: CASSSRDRVFTEAFF. CDR3 nucleotides: TGTGCCAGCAGTTCCCGGGACAGGGTTTTCACTGAAGCTTTCTTT.